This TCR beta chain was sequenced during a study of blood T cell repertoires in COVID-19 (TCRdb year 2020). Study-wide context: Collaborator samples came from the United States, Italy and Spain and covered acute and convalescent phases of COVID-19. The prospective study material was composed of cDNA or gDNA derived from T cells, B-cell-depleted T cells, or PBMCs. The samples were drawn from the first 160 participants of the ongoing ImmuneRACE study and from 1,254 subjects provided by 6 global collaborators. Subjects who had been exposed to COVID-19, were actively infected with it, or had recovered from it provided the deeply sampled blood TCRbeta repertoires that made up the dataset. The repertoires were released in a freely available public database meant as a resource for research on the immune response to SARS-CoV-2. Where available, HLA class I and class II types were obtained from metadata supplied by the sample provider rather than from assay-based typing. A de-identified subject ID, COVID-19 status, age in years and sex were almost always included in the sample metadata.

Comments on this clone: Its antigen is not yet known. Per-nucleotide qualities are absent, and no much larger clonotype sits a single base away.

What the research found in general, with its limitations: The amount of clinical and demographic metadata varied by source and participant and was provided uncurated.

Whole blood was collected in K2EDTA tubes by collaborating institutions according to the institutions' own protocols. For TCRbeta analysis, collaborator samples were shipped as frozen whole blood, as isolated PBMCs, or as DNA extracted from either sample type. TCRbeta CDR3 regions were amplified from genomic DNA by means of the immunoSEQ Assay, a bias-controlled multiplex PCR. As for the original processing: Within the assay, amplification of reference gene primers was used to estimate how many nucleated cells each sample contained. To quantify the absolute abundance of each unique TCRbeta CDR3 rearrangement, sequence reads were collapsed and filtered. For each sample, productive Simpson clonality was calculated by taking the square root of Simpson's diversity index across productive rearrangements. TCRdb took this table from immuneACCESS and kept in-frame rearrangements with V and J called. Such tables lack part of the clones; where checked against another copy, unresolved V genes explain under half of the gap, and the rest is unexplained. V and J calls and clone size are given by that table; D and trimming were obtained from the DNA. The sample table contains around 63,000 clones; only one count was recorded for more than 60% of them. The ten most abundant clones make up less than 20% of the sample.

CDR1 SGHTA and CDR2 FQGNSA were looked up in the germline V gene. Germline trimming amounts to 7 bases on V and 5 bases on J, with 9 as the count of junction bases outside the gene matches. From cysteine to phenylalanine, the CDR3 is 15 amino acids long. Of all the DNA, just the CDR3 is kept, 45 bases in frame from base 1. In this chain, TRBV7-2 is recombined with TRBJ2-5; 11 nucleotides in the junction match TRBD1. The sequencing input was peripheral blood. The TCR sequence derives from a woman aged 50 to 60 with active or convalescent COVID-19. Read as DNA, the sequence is TGTGCCAGCAAAGGACAGGGGGCATACGTGGAGACCCAGTACTTC. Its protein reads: CASKGQGAYVETQYF.